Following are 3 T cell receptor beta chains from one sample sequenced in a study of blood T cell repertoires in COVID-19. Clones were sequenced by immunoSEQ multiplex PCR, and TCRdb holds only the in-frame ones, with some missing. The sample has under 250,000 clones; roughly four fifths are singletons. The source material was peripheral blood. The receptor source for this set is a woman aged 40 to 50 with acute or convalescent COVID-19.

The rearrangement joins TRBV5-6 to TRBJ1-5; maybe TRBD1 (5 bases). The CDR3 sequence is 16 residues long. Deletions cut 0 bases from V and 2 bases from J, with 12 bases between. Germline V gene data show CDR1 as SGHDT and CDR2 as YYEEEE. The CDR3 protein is CASSLGGRGGNQPQHF. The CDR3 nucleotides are TGTGCCAGCAGCTTGGGGGGCCGAGGAGGCAATCAGCCCCAGCATTTT.

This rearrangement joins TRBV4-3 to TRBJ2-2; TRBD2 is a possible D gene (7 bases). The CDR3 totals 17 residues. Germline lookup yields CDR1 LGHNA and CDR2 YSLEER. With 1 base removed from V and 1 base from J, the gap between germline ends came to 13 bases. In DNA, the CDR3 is TGCGCCAGCAGCCAAGGCCGGGGGGCTCAGAACACCGGGGAGCTGTTTTTT. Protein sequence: CASSQGRGAQNTGELFF.

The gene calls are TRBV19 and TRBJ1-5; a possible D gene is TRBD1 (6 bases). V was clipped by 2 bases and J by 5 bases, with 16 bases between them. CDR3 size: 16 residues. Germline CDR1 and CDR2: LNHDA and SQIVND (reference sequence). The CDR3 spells CASSILARGADQPQHF. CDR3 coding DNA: TGTGCCAGTAGTATATTAGCCAGGGGTGCTGATCAGCCCCAGCATTTT.